This entry lists 5 T cell receptor beta chains sequenced from one sample in a study of blood T cell repertoires in COVID-19. The data were produced by immunoSEQ multiplex PCR, yet TCRdb's version contains in-frame clones alone and is incomplete. The sample lists approximately 41,000 clones, around 89% occurring once. The specimen was peripheral blood. Receptor source: a human donor in a cohort sampled during active COVID-19.

This clone was seen only once. V is TRBV18 and J is TRBJ1-4; D gene uncertain. The CDR3 is 17 residues long. Trimming cost V 0 bases and J 7 bases, with 18 bases left between them. Germline lookup yields CDR1 KGHSH and CDR2 LQKENI. CDR3 residues: CASSPPRGERGGEKLFF. The CDR3 DNA reads as TGTGCCAGCTCACCACCGCGCGGGGAACGGGGTGGTGAAAAACTGTTTTTT.

The chain recombines TRBV9 with TRBJ2-7, with D perhaps matching TRBD2 (5 bases). Trimming stripped 3 bases from V and 4 bases from J, with 14 bases between. The CDR3 is made up of 14 amino acids. CDR1 and CDR2 from the germline V gene are SGDLS and YYNGEE. The CDR3 DNA is TGTGCCAGCAGCGCGGCGGGTGAAACTTACGAGCAGTACTTC. It translates to CASSAAGETYEQYF. The full variable domain, rest sourced from reference TRBV9 and TRBJ2-7, is DSGVTQTPKHLITATGQRVTLRCSPRSGDLSVYWYQQSLDQGLQFLIQYYNGEERAKGNILERFSAQQFPDLHSELNLSSLELGDSALYFCASSAAGETYEQYFGPGTRLTVT.

The CDR3 loop is CASSSGTGGTYEQYF. CDR3 nucleotide sequence: TGTGCCAGCAGCAGCGGGACAGGGGGCACCTACGAGCAGTACTTC. The chain has TRBV14 and TRBJ2-7; 12 bases align to TRBD1. J lost 2 bases, V lost 5 bases, and 4 bases had no gene match. CDR3 length equals 15 residues. Germline-derived CDR1 and CDR2 are SGHDN and FVKESK.

J is TRBJ2-1 and V is TRBV29-1; a possible D gene is TRBD2 (5 bases). CDR3 length equals 12 residues. Trimming removed 7 bases from V and 8 bases from J, with 15 bases in between. Per germline, CDR1 SQVTM and CDR2 ANQGSEA. Written as DNA, the CDR3 is TGCAGCGCCCCGGGAAGCCGTTATGAGCAGTTCTTC. Residues: CSAPGSRYEQFF.

The chain has TRBV28 and TRBJ2-1; 7 nucleotides match TRBD1. The CDR3 is 14 residues long. With 3 bases clipped from V and 7 bases from J, the junction kept 6 bases outside the gene matches. Looked up from germline, CDR1 is MDHEN and CDR2 is SYDVKM. CDR3 protein: CASSFRTGRNEQFF. The CDR3 DNA reads as TGTGCCAGCAGTTTCCGGACAGGCAGGAATGAGCAGTTCTTC.